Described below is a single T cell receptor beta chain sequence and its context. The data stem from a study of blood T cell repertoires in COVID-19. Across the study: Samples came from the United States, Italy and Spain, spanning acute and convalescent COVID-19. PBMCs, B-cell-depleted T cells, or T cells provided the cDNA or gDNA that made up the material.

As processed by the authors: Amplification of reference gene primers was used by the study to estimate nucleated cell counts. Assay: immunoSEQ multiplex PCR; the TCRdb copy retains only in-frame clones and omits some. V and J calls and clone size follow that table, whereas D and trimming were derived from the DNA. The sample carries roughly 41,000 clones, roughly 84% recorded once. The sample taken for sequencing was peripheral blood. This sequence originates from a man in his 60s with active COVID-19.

The CDR3, as DNA: TGTGCCAGCAGCTTCCCATCACATAACACCGGGGAGCTGTTTTTT. Amino acids: CASSFPSHNTGELFF. The rearrangement joins TRBV7-2 to TRBJ2-2; unclear D gene. The CDR3 runs to 15 residues. V lost 3 bases to trimming and J lost 2 bases, with 10 bases between them. From germline, CDR1 is SGHTA and CDR2 FQGNSA. The full variable domain, with the rest looked up from reference TRBV7-2 and TRBJ2-2, is GAGVSQSPSNKVTEKGKDVELRCDPISGHTALYWYRQSLGQGLEFLIYFQGNSAPDKSGLPSDRFSAERTGGSVSTLTIQRTQQEDSAVYLCASSFPSHNTGELFFGEGSRLTVL.